This TCR beta chain was recovered during a study of T cell responses to AZD1222 COVID-19 vaccine. Study results and limitations: Scientists sampled the repertoires only once the peak T cell response had passed.

This clone has a handful of counts. Its antigen is not known. After removal of 6 bases from V and 7 bases from J, the junction contained 12 bases not matched to a gene. The germline gives CDR1 SGHAT, CDR2 FQNNGV. The CDR3 runs to 15 residues. This table comes from immunoSEQ multiplex PCR, and its TCRdb copy is limited to in-frame clones, with some not included. The sample lists approximately 200,000 clones, roughly 92% occurring once. The chain carries TRBV11-2 and TRBJ1-2; 9 bases agree with TRBD1. This TCR derives from an adult who received the AZD1222 COVID-19 vaccine. This material consisted of peripheral blood, taken 28 days after the second AZD1222 dose. CDR3 bases: TGTGCCAGCAGTTCAGGGACGGGGACAGGGCGTGGCTACACCTTC. This translates into CASSSGTGTGRGYTF.